The rows below give T cell receptor beta chains drawn from one sample of a study of CD8 T cells in ankylosing spondylitis. TCRdb re-called the 5' RACE reads with MiXCR, one entry per CDR3 protein. This sample yields 200,000 to 250,000 distinct CDR3 sequences, of which under 12% are seen a single time; 21% belongs to the top ten. Sequenced: blood, either unsorted or a sorted T cell fraction (not recorded which). The receptors were sampled from a male donor with ankylosing spondylitis or in good health (not recorded which). CDR3s include the opening cysteine and the closing phenylalanine or tryptophan. Each record gives: D gene, J gene, V gene, clone size, CDR3 DNA, CDR3 protein. A D gene is named only where the DNA matches it firmly. Size is omitted from some rows. Given values are once, few, many or a class for expanded clones.

D: TRBD2; J: TRBJ2-4; V: TRBV5-5; size: -; DNA: TGTGCCAGCAGCTTGGAGCTAGCGGAAAACATTCAGTACTTC; CDR3: CASSLELAENIQYF
D: -; J: TRBJ1-4; V: TRBV5-5; size: few; DNA: TGTGCCAGCAGCCTCCGGGACGTGGGTAATGAAAAACTGTTTTTT; CDR3: CASSLRDVGNEKLFF
D: -; J: TRBJ1-1; V: TRBV29-1; size: -; DNA: TGCAGCGTCGATACGGATGAAGCTTTCTTT; CDR3: CSVDTDEAFF
D: -; J: TRBJ1-1; V: TRBV5-1; size: few; DNA: TGCGCCAGCAGCTTGGGGGGCCGGAACACTGAAGCTTTCTTT; CDR3: CASSLGGRNTEAFF
D: TRBD1; J: TRBJ2-7; V: TRBV29-1; size: -; DNA: TGCAGCGTCACCGGGACAGGGCGCTACGAGCAGTACTTC; CDR3: CSVTGTGRYEQYF
D: TRBD1; J: TRBJ1-6; V: TRBV5-1; size: many; DNA: TGCGCCAGCAGCGACCCCGGGACAGGGGGACAGTCCCTCCACTTT; CDR3: CASSDPGTGGQSLHF
D: TRBD1; J: TRBJ2-3; V: TRBV12-3/TRBV12-4; size: many; DNA: TGTGCCAGCAGACCCATACAGGGGGCAGATACGCAGTATTTT; CDR3: CASRPIQGADTQYF
D: TRBD2; J: TRBJ2-7; V: TRBV7-9; size: -; DNA: TGTGCCAGCAGCGGATTGAGTGAAGCGGGAGACTACGAGCAGTACTTC; CDR3: CASSGLSEAGDYEQYF
D: -; J: TRBJ2-3; V: TRBV2; size: few; DNA: TGTGCCAGCAGCGACCCTACCCGCACAGATACGCAGTATTTT; CDR3: CASSDPTRTDTQYF
D: -; J: TRBJ2-7; V: TRBV5-1; size: many; DNA: TGCGCCAGCAGCTTGAATCCGGGCTCCTACGAGCAGTACTTC; CDR3: CASSLNPGSYEQYF
D: -; J: TRBJ2-5; V: TRBV5-1; size: -; DNA: TGCGCCAGCCCCGGCAGGATGTCGGAGACCCAGTACTTC; CDR3: CASPGRMSETQYF
D: -; J: TRBJ1-1; V: TRBV20-1; size: many; DNA: TGCAGTGCTAGAGATTTGAGGGGAACTGAAGCTTTCTTT; CDR3: CSARDLRGTEAFF
D: -; J: TRBJ1-2; V: TRBV12-3/TRBV12-4; size: many; DNA: TGTGCCAGCAGTTTTGGGGACATCTACTATGGCTACACCTTC; CDR3: CASSFGDIYYGYTF
D: -; J: TRBJ1-2; V: TRBV5-1; size: many; DNA: TGCGCCAGCAGCTTCAGTCAAACCGACTATGGCTACACCTTC; CDR3: CASSFSQTDYGYTF
D: -; J: TRBJ1-3; V: TRBV7-2; size: few; DNA: TGTGCCAGCAGCTTAGTTCCAGACCTGGGCAACACCATATATTTT; CDR3: CASSLVPDLGNTIYF
D: TRBD2; J: TRBJ2-3; V: TRBV25-1; size: many; DNA: TGTGCCAGCAGTTCTTGGACTAGCGCAGATACGCAGTATTTT; CDR3: CASSSWTSADTQYF
D: TRBD1; J: TRBJ1-5; V: TRBV12-3/TRBV12-4; size: many; DNA: TGTGCCAGCAGTTCCGCGGGACAGATTTATAGCAATCAGCCCCAGCATTTT; CDR3: CASSSAGQIYSNQPQHF
D: -; J: TRBJ2-3; V: TRBV12-3/TRBV12-4; size: many; DNA: TGTGCCAGCAGTGGAAGGGGACGATCTAGCACAGATACGCAGTATTTT; CDR3: CASSGRGRSSTDTQYF
D: -; J: TRBJ1-3; V: TRBV20-1; size: many; DNA: TGCAGTGCTAGAGGGCCGGGGACTGGAAACACCATATATTTT; CDR3: CSARGPGTGNTIYF
D: TRBD2; J: TRBJ2-2; V: TRBV20-1; size: -; DNA: TGCAGTGCCCCGGGTGCGCGGGGGGCTTGGGATACCGGGGAGCTGTTTTTT; CDR3: CSAPGARGAWDTGELFF
D: -; J: TRBJ1-5; V: TRBV20-1; size: many; DNA: TGCAGTGCTAGAGGTAGCGTGGGGGATCAGCCCCAGCATTTT; CDR3: CSARGSVGDQPQHF
D: -; J: TRBJ2-1; V: TRBV18; size: many; DNA: TGTGCCAGCTCACCGTCACTCGGGGAGCCCTCCTACAATGAGCAGTTCTTC; CDR3: CASSPSLGEPSYNEQFF
D: -; J: TRBJ2-5; V: TRBV9; size: many; DNA: TGTGCCAGCAGCGTAGCTACCGAGGGGACCCAGTACTTC; CDR3: CASSVATEGTQYF
D: -; J: TRBJ1-2; V: TRBV5-1; size: few; DNA: TGCGCCAGCAGGGTGGACGGGGACTATGGCTACACCTTC; CDR3: CASRVDGDYGYTF
D: TRBD1; J: TRBJ2-5; V: TRBV7-2; size: many; DNA: TGTGCCAGCAGCTCACAGGGGTGGCAAGAGACCCAGTACTTC; CDR3: CASSSQGWQETQYF
D: -; J: TRBJ2-7; V: TRBV7-9; size: many; DNA: TGTGCCAGCAGCCACAGGGTATTGACTTGGGAGCAGTACTTC; CDR3: CASSHRVLTWEQYF
D: -; J: TRBJ1-6; V: TRBV7-2; size: many; DNA: TGTGCCAGCAGTTACGATATACCTTCGGCCCTCCACTTT; CDR3: CASSYDIPSALHF
D: -; J: TRBJ2-7; V: TRBV15; size: many; DNA: TGTGCCACCAGCAGAGACAGGGATTCCGAGCAGTACTTC; CDR3: CATSRDRDSEQYF
D: TRBD2; J: TRBJ2-3; V: TRBV20-1; size: -; DNA: TGCAGTGCTATCAGGACTAGCGGGGGGGCCGTAGATACGCAGTATTTT; CDR3: CSAIRTSGGAVDTQYF
D: TRBD2; J: TRBJ2-1; V: TRBV3-1; size: many; DNA: TGTGCCAGCAGCCACTCAGCGGGGGGTCGCAGTGTGGAGCAGTTCTTC; CDR3: CASSHSAGGRSVEQFF
D: -; J: TRBJ2-3; V: TRBV24-1; size: many; DNA: TGTGCCACCAGTGATGGGCCTAGACGCGGAGTTGAAACGCAGTATTTT; CDR3: CATSDGPRRGVETQYF
D: -; J: TRBJ2-7; V: TRBV7-3; size: many; DNA: TGTGCCAGCAGCTTAACAGGTGGAGGCAAGGGCGAGCAGTACTTC; CDR3: CASSLTGGGKGEQYF
D: TRBD2; J: TRBJ2-5; V: TRBV9; size: many; DNA: TGTGCCAGCAGCGTATCTACTAGCGGATCCCAAGAGACCCAGTACTTC; CDR3: CASSVSTSGSQETQYF
D: -; J: TRBJ2-7; V: TRBV29-1; size: -; DNA: TGCAGCGTGGGGTCTGTAAGTGCCTACGAGCAGTACTTC; CDR3: CSVGSVSAYEQYF
D: -; J: TRBJ1-5; V: TRBV12-3/TRBV12-4; size: many; DNA: TGTGCCAGCAATGACTGGGAAAGCAATCAGCCCCAGCATTTT; CDR3: CASNDWESNQPQHF
D: -; J: TRBJ2-5; V: TRBV9; size: -; DNA: TGTGCCAGCAGCCCCGCCCTTAGCGGACGCTCTGGTCGGGAGACCCAGTACTTC; CDR3: CASSPALSGRSGRETQYF
D: -; J: TRBJ2-3; V: TRBV20-1; size: many; DNA: TGCAGTGCTAGAGGTCGGGGACGCATTACCACAGATACGCAGTATTTT; CDR3: CSARGRGRITTDTQYF
D: TRBD2; J: TRBJ2-1; V: TRBV6-2/TRBV6-3; size: once; DNA: TGTGCCAGCAGTCAATCCTCCGCGACTAGCGGGGGGTCCCACAATGAGCAGTTCTTC; CDR3: CASSQSSATSGGSHNEQFF
D: -; J: TRBJ1-4; V: TRBV5-1; size: many; DNA: TGCGCCAGCAGCCCAGGTGACAGCCTTAATGAAAAACTGTTTTTT; CDR3: CASSPGDSLNEKLFF
D: TRBD1; J: TRBJ2-3; V: TRBV6-1; size: few; DNA: TGTGCCAGCAGCCTGACAGGGTTTCATGCAGATACGCAGTATTTT; CDR3: CASSLTGFHADTQYF
D: TRBD1; J: TRBJ1-1; V: TRBV3-1; size: many; DNA: TGTGCCAGCAGCCAGACCCCAGGGGGTGCCCCGAACACTGAAGCTTTCTTT; CDR3: CASSQTPGGAPNTEAFF
D: -; J: TRBJ2-7; V: TRBV6-5; size: -; DNA: TGTGCCAGCAGTAACCGGGGCGGCTACGAGCAGTACTTC; CDR3: CASSNRGGYEQYF
D: -; J: TRBJ2-7; V: TRBV28; size: -; DNA: TGTGCCAGCAGTTTAGGTCGACACCCCTACGAGCAGTACTTC; CDR3: CASSLGRHPYEQYF
D: TRBD1; J: TRBJ1-2; V: TRBV15; size: many; DNA: TGTGCCACCCAGACAGGGGGCGCCTATGGCTACACCTTC; CDR3: CATQTGGAYGYTF
D: -; J: TRBJ2-7; V: TRBV15; size: many; DNA: TGTGCCACCAGCAGAGACAGGGCGGTCCCCTACGAGCAGTACTTC; CDR3: CATSRDRAVPYEQYF
D: -; J: TRBJ2-7; V: TRBV27; size: many; DNA: TGTGCCAGCAGTTTCATCTACGAGCAGTACTTC; CDR3: CASSFIYEQYF
D: -; J: TRBJ2-7; V: TRBV12-3/TRBV12-4; size: many; DNA: TGTGCCAGCAGTTTAGTGGGGGGGCCCTACGAGCAGTACTTC; CDR3: CASSLVGGPYEQYF